The 15 T cell receptor beta chains presented below share a single source sample, sequenced in a study of blood T cell repertoires in COVID-19. TCRdb keeps only in-frame clones here, not all; method: immunoSEQ multiplex PCR. The sample has 180,000 or so clones, around 83% seen once. Input material: peripheral blood. Receptor source: a woman aged 30 to 39 with active or convalescent COVID-19.

This chain links TRBV28 with TRBJ1-4, with a possible D match to TRBD1 (5 bases). V lost 8 bases to trimming and J lost 8 bases, with 21 bases between them. Germline V lookup: CDR1 MDHEN, CDR2 SYDVKM. CDR3 size: 15 residues. CDR3 protein: CASGRPGRRGEKLFF. The CDR3 bases are TGTGCCAGCGGAAGACCGGGACGGAGGGGAGAAAAACTGTTTTTT.

The J gene is TRBJ1-5, the V gene TRBV19; D unclear. Trimming took 5 bases from V and 9 from J, leaving 8 bases between them. The length of the CDR3 is 11 residues. Germline V CDR1 and CDR2: LNHDA, SQIVND (reference sequence). DNA of the CDR3: TGTGCCAGTAGTTCACACCCGCCCCAGCATTTT. The encoded protein is CASSSHPPQHF.

The rearrangement joins TRBV9 to TRBJ2-3; 11 nucleotides line up with TRBD2. J was trimmed by 0 bases and V by 3 bases; bases with no gene match: 3. The CDR3 is made up of 16 amino acids. CDR1 SGDLS and CDR2 YYNGEE come from the germline V gene. The CDR3 region is CASSASGGYSTDTQYF. CDR3 DNA sequence: TGTGCCAGCAGCGCTAGCGGGGGGTATAGCACAGATACGCAGTATTTT.

This clone came up once. The genes are TRBV19 and TRBJ2-7, with TRBD1 identical over 7 bases. Germline CDR1 and CDR2: LNHDA and SQIVND (reference sequence). The length of the CDR3 is 13 residues. V dropped 6 bases and J dropped 3; count of bases not matched to a gene: 5. The CDR3 loop reads CASRRQGYYEQYF. In DNA, the CDR3 is TGTGCCAGTAGACGACAGGGCTACTACGAGCAGTACTTC.

The genes are TRBV19 and TRBJ1-1; D is unresolved. V was trimmed by 3 bases and J by 8 bases, leaving 13 bases between them. The germline CDR1 and CDR2 sequences are LNHDA and SQIVND (reference sequence). The CDR3 sequence is 13 residues long. The CDR3 is CASSIRSGWEAFF. The CDR3 DNA reads as TGTGCCAGTAGTATTAGGTCAGGATGGGAAGCTTTCTTT. Filled out from reference TRBV19 and TRBJ1-1, the complete variable domain reads DGGITQSPKYLFRKEGQNVTLSCEQNLNHDAMYWYRQDPGQGLRLIYYSQIVNDFQKGDIAEGYSVSREKKESFPLTVTSAQKNPTAFYLCASSIRSGWEAFFGQGTRLTVV.

The V and J genes are TRBV27 and TRBJ2-5; 10 bases agree with TRBD2. The junction had 8 bases not matched to a gene; V was cut back by 0 bases and J by 4 bases. From germline, CDR1 is MNHEY and CDR2 SMNVEV (reference sequence). The CDR3 is 17 residues long. The CDR3 loop reads CASSLSRSGGVGETQYF. The DNA of the CDR3 is TGTGCCAGCAGTTTATCGAGGAGCGGGGGGGTTGGAGAGACCCAGTACTTC.

This chain uses TRBV9 with TRBJ1-6; 7 positions agree with TRBD1. J was trimmed by 10 bases and V by 4 bases; bases with no gene match: 8. CDR1 is SGDLS and CDR2 is YYNGEE in the germline V gene. The CDR3 totals 14 residues. CDR3 residues: CASSPGGGSSPLHF. CDR3 nucleotide sequence: TGTGCCAGCAGCCCAGGGGGAGGTAGCTCACCCCTCCACTTT.

This sequence joins TRBV10-2 and TRBJ1-6, with unresolved D. This CDR3 is built from 14 residues. The germline V and J ends were trimmed by 4 bases and 5 bases, with 9 bases remaining between them. Germline assignment: CDR1 WSHSY and CDR2 SAAADI. The CDR3 is CASSARSDNSPLHF. The CDR3 DNA is TGCGCCAGCAGTGCCAGGTCGGATAATTCACCCCTCCACTTT.

The chain carries TRBV5-1 and TRBJ2-3; 7 nucleotides align to TRBD1. Germline CDR1 and CDR2: SGHRS and YFSETQ. Trimming took 0 bases from V and 6 from J; bases not matched to a gene: 7. The CDR3 runs 15 residues. CDR3 sequence reads: CASSLEGGYGDTQYF. The CDR3, as DNA: TGCGCCAGCAGCTTGGAAGGGGGCTATGGGGATACGCAGTATTTT. The full variable domain, with the rest looked up from reference TRBV5-1 and TRBJ2-3, is KAGVTQTPRYLIKTRGQQVTLSCSPISGHRSVSWYQQTPGQGLQFLFEYFSETQRNKGNFPGRFSGRQFSNSRSEMNVSTLELGDSALYLCASSLEGGYGDTQYFGPGTRLTVL.

V usage is TRBV11-2 and J usage is TRBJ2-4, with TRBD2 as a possible D gene (6 bases). Between the trimmed V and J ends, which lost 0 bases and 7 bases, there was a span of 10 bases. Germline values: CDR1 SGHAT, CDR2 FQNNGV. The length of the CDR3 is 14 residues. CDR3 DNA: TGTGCCAGCAGCTTAGAACCTAGCGCGAACATTCAGTACTTC. This sequence encodes CASSLEPSANIQYF.

The V call is TRBV30, the J call TRBJ1-4; no definite D call. Germline CDR1 and CDR2: GTSNPN and SVGIG (reference sequence). The CDR3 loop spans 14 amino acids. The ends were cut back, 3 bases at V and 8 bases at J, with 16 bases in the middle. CDR3 nucleotide sequence: TGTGCCTGGAGGGGAGACCTCGCCAGCGAAAAACTGTTTTTT. The encoded protein is CAWRGDLASEKLFF.

The V gene is TRBV30, the J gene TRBJ2-2; a possible D gene is TRBD1 (5 bases). Germline CDR1 and CDR2: GTSNPN and SVGIG (reference sequence). CDR3 length equals 14 residues. The ends were cut back, 4 bases at V and 1 base at J, with 10 bases in the middle. The CDR3 loop reads CAWTVGLNTGELFF. The CDR3 DNA follows: TGTGCCTGGACGGTGGGGCTGAACACCGGGGAGCTGTTTTTT.

The chain has TRBV5-4 and TRBJ2-7; D not resolved. Germline values: CDR1 SGHNT, CDR2 YYREEE (reference sequence). This CDR3 contains 12 residues. Trimming removed 4 bases from V and 6 bases from J, with 11 bases in between. Here the CDR3 reads CASSLLTGEQYF. CDR3 in DNA: TGTGCCAGCAGCCTCCTGACGGGCGAGCAGTACTTC.

The chain carries TRBV20-1 and TRBJ1-1, with D uncertain. The CDR3 totals 11 residues. Germline V gives CDR1 DFQATT, CDR2 SNEGSKA (reference sequence). Trimming removed 6 bases from V and 10 bases from J, with 15 bases in between. CDR3 loop: CSALQPRGAFF. CDR3 sequence (DNA): TGCAGTGCCCTACAACCCCGGGGAGCTTTCTTT.

This chain links TRBV28 with TRBJ1-2, with a tentative D call TRBD1 (5 bases). The CDR3 has 14 residues. V was cut by 5 bases and J by 6 bases, with 16 bases left in between. Germline CDR1 MDHEN, CDR2 SYDVKM. CDR3 region: CASSTASGGDGYTF. CDR3 DNA sequence: TGTGCCAGCAGTACCGCCTCGGGGGGAGATGGCTACACCTTC.